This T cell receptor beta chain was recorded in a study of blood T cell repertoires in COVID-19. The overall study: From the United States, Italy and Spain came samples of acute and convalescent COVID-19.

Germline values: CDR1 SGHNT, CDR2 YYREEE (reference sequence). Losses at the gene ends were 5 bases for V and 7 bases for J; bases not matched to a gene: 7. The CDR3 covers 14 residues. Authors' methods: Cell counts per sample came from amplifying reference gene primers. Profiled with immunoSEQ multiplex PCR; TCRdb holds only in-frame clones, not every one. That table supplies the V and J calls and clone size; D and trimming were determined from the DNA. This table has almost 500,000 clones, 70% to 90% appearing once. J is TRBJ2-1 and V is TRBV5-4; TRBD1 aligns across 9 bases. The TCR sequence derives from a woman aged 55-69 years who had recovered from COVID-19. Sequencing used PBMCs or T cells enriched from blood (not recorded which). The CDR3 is CASSSRDRENEQFF. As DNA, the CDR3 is TGTGCCAGCAGTTCCCGGGACAGGGAAAATGAGCAGTTCTTC.